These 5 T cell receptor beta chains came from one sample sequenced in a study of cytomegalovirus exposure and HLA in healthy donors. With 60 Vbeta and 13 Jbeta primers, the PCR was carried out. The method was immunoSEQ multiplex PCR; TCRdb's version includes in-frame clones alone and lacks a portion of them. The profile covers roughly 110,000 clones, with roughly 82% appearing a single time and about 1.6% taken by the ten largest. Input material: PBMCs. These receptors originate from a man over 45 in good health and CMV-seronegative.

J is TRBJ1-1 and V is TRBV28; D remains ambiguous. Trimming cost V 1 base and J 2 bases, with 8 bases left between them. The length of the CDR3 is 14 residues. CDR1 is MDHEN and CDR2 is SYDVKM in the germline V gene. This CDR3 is CASSLSPLNTEAFF. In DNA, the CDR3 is TGTGCCAGCAGTTTATCCCCTCTTAACACTGAAGCTTTCTTT.

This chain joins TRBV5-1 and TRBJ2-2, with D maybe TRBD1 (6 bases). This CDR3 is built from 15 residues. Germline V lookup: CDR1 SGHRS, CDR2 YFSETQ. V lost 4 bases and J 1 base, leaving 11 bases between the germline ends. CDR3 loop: CASSLQGQNTGELFF. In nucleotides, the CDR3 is TGCGCCAGCAGCCTCCAGGGACAGAACACCGGGGAGCTGTTTTTT.

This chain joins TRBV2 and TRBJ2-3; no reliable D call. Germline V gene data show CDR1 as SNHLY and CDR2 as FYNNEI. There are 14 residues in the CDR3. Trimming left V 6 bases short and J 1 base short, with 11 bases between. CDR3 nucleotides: TGTGCCAGCAGCCCCCTCCAGGGCACAGATACGCAGTATTTT. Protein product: CASSPLQGTDTQYF.

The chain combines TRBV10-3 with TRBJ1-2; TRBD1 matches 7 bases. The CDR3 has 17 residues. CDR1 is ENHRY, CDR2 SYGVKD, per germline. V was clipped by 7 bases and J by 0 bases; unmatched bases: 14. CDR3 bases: TGTGCCATCACCGCAGACAGGGTGCAAACTGCTAACTATGGCTACACCTTC. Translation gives CAITADRVQTANYGYTF.

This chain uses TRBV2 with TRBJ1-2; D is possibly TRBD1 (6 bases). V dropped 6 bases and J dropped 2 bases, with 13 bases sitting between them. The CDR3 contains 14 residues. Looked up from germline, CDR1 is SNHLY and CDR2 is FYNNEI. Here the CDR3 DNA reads TGTGCCAGCAGCCTCAACAGGGAAAACTATGGCTACACCTTC. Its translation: CASSLNRENYGYTF.